The 18 T cell receptor beta chains in this list originate from one sample, sequenced in a study of identical twins. In TCRdb, the 5' RACE reads were re-called with MiXCR into one record per CDR3 protein. Of around 550,000 distinct CDR3 sequences in the sample, roughly 15% were seen once. This sample was shared with a second study, whose subject was yellow fever vaccine responses in identical twins.

What was sequenced was CD4+ T cells sorted from blood. The receptors derive from a woman in her late teens or twenties in good health.

The V gene is TRBV7-9, the J gene TRBJ2-3; 8 nucleotides match TRBD2. The CDR3 is made up of 16 amino acids. Germline V lookup: CDR1 SEHNR, CDR2 FQNEAQ (reference sequence). V lost 1 base and J lost 4; bases outside the gene matches: 7. The CDR3 coding sequence is TGTGCCAGCAGCTTAGGCGGTAGCGGGGAGGCAGATACGCAGTATTTT. Amino acids: CASSLGGSGEADTQYF.

The gene calls are TRBV2 and TRBJ2-1; TRBD2 matches at 10 bases. The CDR3 runs 15 residues. J gave up 5 bases and V 6 bases, and 7 bases lay outside the gene matches. Germline CDR1 and CDR2: SNHLY and FYNNEI. The CDR3 nucleotides read TGTGCCAGCAGACTGGGACTAGCGCCCAACAATGAGCAGTTCTTC. Its translation: CASRLGLAPNNEQFF.

This clonotype was seen only a few times. This rearrangement joins TRBV4-1 to TRBJ2-6; D is unclear. The germline V gene encodes CDR1 MGHRA and CDR2 YSYEKL. Trimming took 0 bases from V and 0 from J, leaving 6 bases between them. The CDR3 has 16 residues. In DNA form, the CDR3 reads TGCGCCAGCAGCCAAGATCCAGCCTCTGGGGCCAACGTCCTGACTTTC. This gives the protein CASSQDPASGANVLTF.

V gene TRBV20-1 combines with J gene TRBJ2-3, with D perhaps matching TRBD1 or TRBD2 (5 bases each). The CDR3 sequence is 11 residues long. V was cut by 7 bases and J by 8 bases, with 13 bases left in between. CDR1 and CDR2 (germline): DFQATT, SNEGSKA (reference sequence). Here the CDR3 reads CSVQGRGTQYF. Written as DNA, the CDR3 is TGCAGTGTTCAGGGTCGGGGTACGCAGTATTTT.

The J gene is TRBJ2-1, the V gene TRBV7-3, with D maybe TRBD2 (5 bases). Germline lookup yields CDR1 SGHTA and CDR2 FQGTGA. The V and J ends lost 0 bases and 10 bases respectively, with 10 bases between them. This CDR3 is built from 13 residues. The CDR3 loop is CASSLTEVGEQFF. The CDR3 bases are TGTGCCAGCAGCTTAACGGAGGTGGGGGAGCAGTTCTTC.

The rearrangement uses TRBV12-5 and TRBJ2-1, with TRBD2 matching 12 bases. With 7 bases clipped from V and 1 base from J, the junction kept 11 bases outside the gene matches. The germline CDR1 and CDR2 sequences are LGHNT and FRNRAP. The CDR3 sequence is 18 residues long. CDR3 loop: CASADGASGRVSYNEQFF. The CDR3 DNA reads TGTGCTAGTGCCGACGGGGCTAGCGGGAGGGTTTCCTACAATGAGCAGTTCTTC.

This chain links TRBV10-3 with TRBJ2-3; 10 bases are shared with TRBD2. The CDR3 covers 16 residues. V trimming: 5 bases; J trimming: 0 bases; junction bases outside the gene matches: 5. Germline CDR1 is ENHRY and CDR2 is SYGVKD. CDR3 DNA sequence: TGTGCCATCAGTTTTAGCGGGGGGACTAGCACAGATACGCAGTATTTT. Amino acids: CAISFSGGTSTDTQYF.

This clonotype was found many times. V and J are TRBV6-1 and TRBJ1-6; possible D gene TRBD1, 6 bases. This CDR3 region has 13 residues. Trimming left V 8 bases short and J 4 bases short, with 9 bases between. The V gene's germline CDR1 is MNHNS and CDR2 SASEGT. The CDR3 nucleotides read TGTGCCAGCTCGGACAGTTATAATTCACCCCTCCACTTT. This translates into CASSDSYNSPLHF.

This clonotype was seen at least ten times. The rearrangement links TRBV10-3 to TRBJ1-1; D perhaps matches TRBD1 (5 bases). V was clipped by 4 bases and J by 4 bases, with 10 bases between them. CDR3 length equals 13 residues. CDR1 is ENHRY and CDR2 is SYGVKD in the germline V gene. The CDR3 region is CAISVGGTTEAFF. As DNA, the CDR3 is TGTGCCATCAGTGTGGGGGGGACCACTGAAGCTTTCTTT.

This clonotype was recorded a few times. J is TRBJ2-3 and V is TRBV12-3 or TRBV12-4; D ambiguous. The CDR3 length is 16 residues. Trimming stripped 3 bases from V and 3 bases from J, with 16 bases between. The CDR3 nucleotides read TGTGCCAGCAGTTTTTGGGGTCATACTGGGACAGATACGCAGTATTTT. It translates to CASSFWGHTGTDTQYF.

CDR3 DNA sequence: TGTGCCATCAGTGGGGGACTAGCGGGAGTGGATGAGCAGTTCTTC. Translating it yields CAISGGLAGVDEQFF. This chain links TRBV10-3 with TRBJ2-1; 14 nucleotides line up with TRBD2. This CDR3 comprises 15 residues. V was clipped by 4 bases and J by 8 bases; unmatched bases: 4. Germline lookup yields CDR1 ENHRY and CDR2 SYGVKD.

This clonotype was detected ten times or more. The V and J genes are TRBV29-1 and TRBJ1-1, with D tentatively TRBD1 (5 bases). CDR1 is SQVTM, CDR2 ANQGSEA, per germline. The CDR3 length is 13 residues. The ends were cut back, 3 bases at V and 0 bases at J, with 8 bases in the middle. The CDR3 bases are TGCAGCGTTGAGAGGGGAATGAACACTGAAGCTTTCTTT. Residues: CSVERGMNTEAFF.

The chain uses TRBV20-1 and TRBJ2-5; 8 bases match TRBD2. Per the germline V gene, CDR1 is DFQATT and CDR2 is SNEGSKA (reference sequence). The trim removed 6 bases at V and 2 bases at J, leaving 11 bases unmatched. This CDR3 has 15 residues. The CDR3 sequence: CSAPGTRGRQETQYF. The CDR3 nucleotides read TGCAGTGCCCCGGGGACTAGGGGAAGACAAGAGACCCAGTACTTC.

This chain uses TRBV19 with TRBJ2-3, with D perhaps given as TRBD1 or TRBD2 (5 bases each). This CDR3 spans 12 amino acids. V was clipped by 6 bases and J by 6 bases, with 10 bases between them. CDR1 is LNHDA and CDR2 is SQIVND in the germline V gene (reference sequence). The CDR3: CASRLAGDTQYF. As DNA, the CDR3 is TGTGCCAGTAGGCTAGCAGGGGATACGCAGTATTTT.

This clonotype was counted a few times. V gene TRBV28 combines with J gene TRBJ2-7, with D tentatively TRBD2 (5 bases). The ends were cut back, 3 bases at V and 0 bases at J, with 6 bases in the middle. The germline V gene encodes CDR1 MDHEN and CDR2 SYDVKM. The CDR3 sequence is 13 residues long. CDR3 DNA: TGTGCCAGCAGTTTCGCGGGCTCCTACGAGCAGTACGTC. It yields the protein CASSFAGSYEQYV.

This clonotype was observed at least ten times. The gene calls are TRBV3-1 and TRBJ2-7; D ambiguous. Deletions cut 1 base from V and 5 bases from J, with 9 bases between. Germline CDR1 is LGHDT and CDR2 is YNNKEL (reference sequence). This CDR3 is built from 13 residues. CDR3 loop: CASSQGKMDEQYF. CDR3 sequence (DNA): TGTGCCAGCAGCCAAGGCAAGATGGACGAGCAGTACTTC.

This clonotype was detected only a few times. This rearrangement joins TRBV3-1 to TRBJ1-1; D might be TRBD1 (6 bases). Germline CDR1 and CDR2: LGHDT and YNNKEL (reference sequence). The CDR3 is made up of 13 amino acids. The V gene lost 3 bases and the J gene lost 3 bases, with 8 bases spanning the gap. The CDR3: CASSQGHYTEAFF. CDR3 bases: TGTGCCAGCAGCCAGGGACATTACACTGAAGCTTTCTTT. Complete variable domain (other parts from reference TRBV3-1 and TRBJ1-1): DTAVSQTPKYLVTQMGNDKSIKCEQNLGHDTMYWYKQDSKKFLKIMFSYNNKELIINETVPNRFSPKSPDKAHLNLHINSLELGDSAVYFCASSQGHYTEAFFGQGTRLTVV.

In this sample, this clonotype turned up once. CDR3 amino acids: CSVKGDGAYEQYF. The CDR3 DNA is TGCAGCGTAAAGGGGGACGGCGCCTACGAGCAGTACTTC. The chain employs TRBV29-1 and TRBJ2-7; maybe TRBD1 (6 bases). Germline CDR1 and CDR2: SQVTM and ANQGSEA. V lost 6 bases, J lost 2 bases, and 14 bases lay in between. The CDR3 extends over 13 amino acids.